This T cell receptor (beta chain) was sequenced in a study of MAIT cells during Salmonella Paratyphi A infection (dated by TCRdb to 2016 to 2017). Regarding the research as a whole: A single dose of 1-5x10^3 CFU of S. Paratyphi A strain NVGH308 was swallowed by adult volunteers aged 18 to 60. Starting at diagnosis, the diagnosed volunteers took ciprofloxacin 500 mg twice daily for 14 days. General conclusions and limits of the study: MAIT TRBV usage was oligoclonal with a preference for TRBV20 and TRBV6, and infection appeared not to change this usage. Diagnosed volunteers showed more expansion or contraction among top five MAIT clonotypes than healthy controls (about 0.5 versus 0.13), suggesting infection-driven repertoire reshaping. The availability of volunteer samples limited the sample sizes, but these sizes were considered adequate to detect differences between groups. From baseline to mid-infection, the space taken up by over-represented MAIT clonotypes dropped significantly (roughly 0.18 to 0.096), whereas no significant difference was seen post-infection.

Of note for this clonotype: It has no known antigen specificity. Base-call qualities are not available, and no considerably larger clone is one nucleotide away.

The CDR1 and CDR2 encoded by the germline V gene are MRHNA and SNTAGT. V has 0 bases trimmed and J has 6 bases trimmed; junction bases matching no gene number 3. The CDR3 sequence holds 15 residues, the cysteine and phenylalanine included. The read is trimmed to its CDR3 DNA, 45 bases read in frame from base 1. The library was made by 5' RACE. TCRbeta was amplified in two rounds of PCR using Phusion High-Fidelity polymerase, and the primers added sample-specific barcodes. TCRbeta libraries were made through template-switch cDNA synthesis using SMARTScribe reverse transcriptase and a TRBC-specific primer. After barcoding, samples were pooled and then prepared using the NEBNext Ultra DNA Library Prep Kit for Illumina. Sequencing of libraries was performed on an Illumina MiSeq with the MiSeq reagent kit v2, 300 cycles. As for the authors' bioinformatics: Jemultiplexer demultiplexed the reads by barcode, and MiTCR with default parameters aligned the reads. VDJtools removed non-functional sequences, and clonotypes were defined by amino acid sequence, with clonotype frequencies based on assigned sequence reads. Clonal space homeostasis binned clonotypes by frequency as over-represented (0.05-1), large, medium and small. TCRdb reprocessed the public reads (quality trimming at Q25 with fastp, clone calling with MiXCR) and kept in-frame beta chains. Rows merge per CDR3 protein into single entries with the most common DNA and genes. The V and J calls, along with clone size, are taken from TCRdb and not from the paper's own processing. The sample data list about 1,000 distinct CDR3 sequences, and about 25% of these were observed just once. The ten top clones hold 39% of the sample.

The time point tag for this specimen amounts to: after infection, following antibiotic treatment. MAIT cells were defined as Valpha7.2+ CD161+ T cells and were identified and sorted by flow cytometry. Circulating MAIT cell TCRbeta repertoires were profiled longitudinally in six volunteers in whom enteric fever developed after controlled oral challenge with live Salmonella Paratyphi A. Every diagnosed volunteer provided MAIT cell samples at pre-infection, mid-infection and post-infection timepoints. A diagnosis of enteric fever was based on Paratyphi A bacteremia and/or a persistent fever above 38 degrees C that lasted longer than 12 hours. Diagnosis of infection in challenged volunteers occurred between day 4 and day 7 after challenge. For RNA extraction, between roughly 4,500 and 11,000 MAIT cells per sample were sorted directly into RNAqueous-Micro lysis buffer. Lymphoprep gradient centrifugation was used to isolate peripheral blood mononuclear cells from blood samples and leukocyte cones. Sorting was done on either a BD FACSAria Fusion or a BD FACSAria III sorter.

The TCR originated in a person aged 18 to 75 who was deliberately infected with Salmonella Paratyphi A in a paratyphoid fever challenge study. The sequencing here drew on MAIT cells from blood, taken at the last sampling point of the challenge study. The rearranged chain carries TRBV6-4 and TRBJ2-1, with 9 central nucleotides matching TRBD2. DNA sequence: TGTGCCAGCAGTGACTCTGGGACTAGCCCCAATGAGCAGTTCTTC. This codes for CASSDSGTSPNEQFF.